This TCR beta chain was observed in a study of cytomegalovirus exposure and HLA in healthy donors. The CDR3 length is 19 residues. Looked up from germline, CDR1 is SGHTA and CDR2 is FQGNSA. With V trimmed by 0 bases and J by 0 bases, 12 bases remained unmatched. The repertoire was sequenced with immunoSEQ multiplex PCR; TCRdb's copy has only in-frame clones and lacks some. Here the sample spans about 97,000 clones, around 96% being singletons. The chain has TRBV7-2 and TRBJ2-7; 9 bases are a match to TRBD2. This clonotype was obtained from a woman between 18 and 29 years old in good health and CMV-seronegative. The sequencing input was PBMCs. The CDR3 spells CASSLAAMRAGGISYEQYF. The DNA for the CDR3 is TGTGCCAGCAGCTTAGCCGCTATGCGGGCGGGGGGGATCTCCTACGAGCAGTACTTC.